This TCR beta chain was documented in a study of T cell responses to AZD1222 COVID-19 vaccine. V lost 2 bases, J lost 9 bases, and 19 bases stayed unmatched. The V gene's germline CDR1 is MNHNS and CDR2 SASEGT. This CDR3 comprises 18 residues. Worth noting for this clone: Its target is not known.

This table comes from immunoSEQ multiplex PCR, and its TCRdb copy is limited to in-frame clones, with some not included. The sample contains over 85,000 clones, 94% of which appear only once. Pooled in the analysis were second doses at about 4 or about 12 weeks. Overall study findings and caveats: Spike-specific TCR breadth and depth both grew after two AZD1222 doses. The repertoires were collected only after the peak T cell response.

The sequencing used peripheral blood, collected 28 days after the second AZD1222 dose. The sequence came from an adult who received the AZD1222 COVID-19 vaccine. The chain links TRBV6-1 to TRBJ1-5, with 7 bases identical to TRBD1. The CDR3 sequence is CASSESLGWAGGKGPQHF. In DNA, the CDR3 is TGTGCCAGCAGTGAATCCTTGGGGTGGGCAGGGGGTAAAGGGCCCCAGCATTTT.